The 13 T cell receptor beta chains below were found in one sample sequenced in a study of T cells in Graves' hyperthyroidism and ophthalmopathy. TCR beta CDR3 regions were amplified from RNA transcripts. A set of HTBI primers served as the primers for a first-round RT-PCR of the TCR CDR3. TCRdb reanalysed the multiplex PCR reads using MiXCR and keeps one entry per CDR3 protein. The sample includes about 300,000 distinct CDR3 sequences, 16% of them seen just once. Sequencing was performed on blood. These receptors all stem from a man younger than 45 with Graves' hyperthyroidism.

This clonotype was picked up many times. The V gene is TRBV5-1, the J gene TRBJ2-7; 14 nucleotides line up with TRBD2. Trimming took 3 bases from V and 6 from J; bases not matched to a gene: 2. Germline-derived CDR1 and CDR2 are SGHRS and YFSETQ. This CDR3 spans 14 amino acids. The chain's CDR3 is CASSSGLAGGEQYF. CDR3 bases: TGCGCCAGCAGCTCCGGACTAGCGGGAGGCGAGCAGTACTTC.

At least ten counts were recorded for this clonotype. The chain carries TRBV18 and TRBJ2-3, with D unresolved. This CDR3 has 15 amino acids. Looked up from germline, CDR1 is KGHSH and CDR2 is LQKENI. The V end lost 0 bases, the J end lost 2 bases, and 9 bases lay between the germline ends. CDR3 bases: TGTGCCAGCTCACCACCGGAAGGGTACACAGATACGCAGTATTTT. This encodes CASSPPEGYTDTQYF.

The table lists this clonotype with many counts. The chain combines TRBV2 with TRBJ1-5; D unresolved. Germline V CDR1 and CDR2: SNHLY, FYNNEI. The CDR3 covers 12 residues. The V end was cut by 0 bases, the J end by 6 bases, with 3 bases between. CDR3 region: CASSEAGQPQHF. The CDR3 DNA reads as TGTGCCAGCAGTGAAGCAGGTCAGCCCCAGCATTTT. Full variable domain (rest looked up from reference TRBV2 and TRBJ1-5): EPEVTQTPSHQVTQMGQEVILRCVPISNHLYFYWYRQILGQKVEFLVSFYNNEISEKSEIFDDQFSVERPDGSNFTLKIRSTKLEDSAMYFCASSEAGQPQHFGDGTRLSIL.

This clonotype was counted at least ten times. The CDR3 protein is CSARDSGSTDTQYF. CDR3 bases: TGCAGTGCTAGAGACAGCGGGAGTACAGATACGCAGTATTTT. V gene TRBV20-1 combines with J gene TRBJ2-3; 8 bases are a match to TRBD2. This CDR3 region has 14 residues. The germline gives CDR1 DFQATT, CDR2 SNEGSKA (reference sequence). The junction had 2 bases not matched to a gene; V was cut back by 0 bases and J by 3 bases.

This clonotype occurred many times. The rearrangement joins TRBV28 to TRBJ2-7; 8 bases fit TRBD1. CDR1 and CDR2 (germline): MDHEN, SYDVKM. The CDR3 has 15 amino acids. V lost 3 bases to trimming and J lost 1 base; unmatched junction nucleotides: 5. CDR3 residues: CASSFRDRMSYEQYF. The CDR3 nucleotides are TGTGCCAGCAGTTTTAGGGACAGGATGTCCTACGAGCAGTACTTC.

This clonotype was seen many times. The genes are TRBV19 and TRBJ2-2; 9 nucleotides agree with TRBD1. The V gene end was trimmed by 6 bases and the J gene end by 4 bases; junction bases not matched to a gene: 3. The germline CDR1 and CDR2 sequences are LNHDA and SQIVND (reference sequence). CDR3 length equals 14 residues. As DNA, the CDR3 is TGTGCCAGTAGGGGGACAGGGCTCACCGGGGAGCTGTTTTTT. Protein: CASRGTGLTGELFF. The full variable domain, in which reference TRBV19 and TRBJ2-2 provide the parts outside the CDR3, is DGGITQSPKYLFRKEGQNVTLSCEQNLNHDAMYWYRQDPGQGLRLIYYSQIVNDFQKGDIAEGYSVSREKKESFPLTVTSAQKNPTAFYLCASRGTGLTGELFFGEGSRLTVL.

This clonotype was detected many times. V gene TRBV2 combines with J gene TRBJ2-7, with D uncertain. The CDR3 totals 14 residues. V was shortened by 6 bases and J by 0 bases, with 12 bases between the two germline ends. Germline CDR1 is SNHLY and CDR2 is FYNNEI. CDR3 region: CASRADLRSYEQYF. For the CDR3, the DNA is TGTGCCAGCAGGGCCGACCTACGCTCCTACGAGCAGTACTTC.

There are a few counts of this clonotype. A much bigger clone sits one base away, suggesting this may be a read error. The chain is built from TRBV30 and TRBJ1-2; D remains unclear. Trimming took 4 bases from V and 7 from J, leaving 10 bases between them. The CDR3 contains 11 residues. The germline V gene encodes CDR1 GTSNPN and CDR2 SVGIG (reference sequence). CDR3 sequence reads: CAWIRASGYTF. The CDR3 DNA sequence: TGTGCCTGGATTAGGGCTAGTGGCTACACCTTC. The entire variable domain, with the rest obtained from reference TRBV30 and TRBJ1-2, is as follows: SQTIHQWPATLVQPVGSPLSLECTVEGTSNPNLYWYRQAAGRGLQLLFYSVGIGQISSEVPQNLSASRPQDRQFILSSKKLLLSDSGFYLCAWIRASGYTFGSGTRLTVV.

This clonotype was seen repeatedly, ten times or more. This chain's CDR3 is CASSDRGEETQYF. The CDR3 DNA follows: TGTGCCAGCAGTGACAGGGGGGAAGAGACCCAGTACTTC. The chain couples TRBV28 to TRBJ2-5, with 9 bases identical to TRBD1. This CDR3 has 13 amino acids. J lost 3 bases, V lost 5 bases, and 1 base had no gene match. Germline CDR1 reads MDHEN; CDR2 reads SYDVKM.

This clonotype was recorded many times. The gene calls are TRBV5-1 and TRBJ2-2; weak D call: TRBD1 (5 bases). V was trimmed by 4 bases and J by 4 bases, leaving 8 bases between them. The CDR3 has 13 residues. Germline values: CDR1 SGHRS, CDR2 YFSETQ. The chain's CDR3 is CASSLTATGELFF. CDR3 bases: TGCGCCAGCAGCCTGACAGCCACCGGGGAGCTGTTTTTT.

The genes are TRBV19 and TRBJ2-1; D might be TRBD2 (5 bases). Trimming removed 3 bases from V and 6 bases from J, with 15 bases in between. Germline CDR1 and CDR2: LNHDA and SQIVND (reference sequence). This CDR3 has 15 amino acids. DNA for the CDR3: TGTGCCAGTAGTATGTCGGGGTCGCTCGGCAATGAGCAGTTCTTC. It specifies CASSMSGSLGNEQFF.

This clonotype occurred many times. CDR3 sequence reads: CSARGTVLGASTDTQYF. Here the CDR3 DNA reads TGCAGTGCTAGAGGAACAGTCTTGGGGGCCAGCACAGATACGCAGTATTTT. This rearrangement joins TRBV20-1 to TRBJ2-3; maybe TRBD1 (6 bases). Trimming pared 1 base from V and 0 bases from J, leaving 17 bases between. Per the germline V gene, CDR1 is DFQATT and CDR2 is SNEGSKA (reference sequence). The CDR3 spans 17 residues.

This clonotype was picked up a small number of times. This chain links TRBV29-1 with TRBJ2-1; a weak D match, TRBD2 (6 bases). CDR1 is SQVTM and CDR2 is ANQGSEA in the germline V gene. The V and J ends lost 3 bases and 0 bases respectively, with 12 bases between them. This CDR3 spans 15 amino acids. Written as DNA, the CDR3 is TGCAGCGTTGATGGGGGGAGGAGCTCCTACAATGAGCAGTTCTTC. It encodes CSVDGGRSSYNEQFF.